The clone carrying this T cell receptor (beta chain) was detected a few times. Its antigen remains unidentified. This sample was taken from a study of beta chain features in type 1 diabetes. General study findings and limits: More deletions and fewer insertions at VDJ junctions were seen in type 1 diabetes patients. Cells that show high TCR expression could be over-represented by cDNA sequencing. The study found moderately but significantly shorter TCRB CDR3s in all four CD4+ subsets of Type 1 diabetes patients.

The CDR3 is made up of 13 amino acids. The V gene's germline CDR1 is LNHDA and CDR2 SQIVND (reference sequence). V gave up 6 bases and J gave up 5 bases, with 11 bases separating them. Sequencing targeted expressed TCRB transcripts, as all isolated RNA had been reverse transcribed. TCRdb keeps only in-frame clones here, not all; method: immunoSEQ multiplex PCR. The sample has 280,000 or so clones, over 12% seen once; the top ten hold 0.015% to 0.017%. This sequence was found in a man younger than 30 with type 1 diabetes. The chain has TRBV19 and TRBJ2-1, with D possibly being TRBD1 (6 bases). Sequenced: naive CD4+ T cells from blood. For the CDR3, the DNA is TGTGCCAGTAGAACACAGGGCCACAATGAGCAGTTCTTC. Translated: CASRTQGHNEQFF.